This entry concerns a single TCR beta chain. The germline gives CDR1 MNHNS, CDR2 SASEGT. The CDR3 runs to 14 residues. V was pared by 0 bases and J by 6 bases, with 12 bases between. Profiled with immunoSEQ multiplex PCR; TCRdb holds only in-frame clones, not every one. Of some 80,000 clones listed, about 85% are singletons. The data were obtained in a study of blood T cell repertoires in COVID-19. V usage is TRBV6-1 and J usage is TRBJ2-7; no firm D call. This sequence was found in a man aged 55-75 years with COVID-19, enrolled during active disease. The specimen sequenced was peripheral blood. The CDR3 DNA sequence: TGTGCCAGCAGTGAAGCATCCGGAGTAACCGAGCAGTACTTC. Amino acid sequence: CASSEASGVTEQYF.